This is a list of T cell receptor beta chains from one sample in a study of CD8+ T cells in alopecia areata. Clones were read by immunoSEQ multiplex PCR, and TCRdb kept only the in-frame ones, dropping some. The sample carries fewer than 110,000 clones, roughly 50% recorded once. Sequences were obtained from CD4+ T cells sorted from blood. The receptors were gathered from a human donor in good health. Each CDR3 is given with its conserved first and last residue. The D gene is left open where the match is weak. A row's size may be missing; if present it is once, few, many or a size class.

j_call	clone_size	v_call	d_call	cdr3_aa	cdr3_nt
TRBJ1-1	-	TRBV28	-	CASSLRGRGSRAFF	TGTGCCAGCAGTTTGAGGGGCCGGGGCTCGAGGGCTTTCTTT
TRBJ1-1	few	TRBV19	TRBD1	CASSRDGTANTEAFF	TGTGCCAGTAGCCGGGACGGGACAGCGAACACTGAAGCTTTCTTT
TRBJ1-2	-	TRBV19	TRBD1	CASTPTGQNYGYTF	TGTGCCAGTACCCCGACGGGACAGAACTATGGCTACACCTTC
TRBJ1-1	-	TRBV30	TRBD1	CAARTGGFTEAFF	TGTGCCGCAAGAACAGGGGGCTTCACTGAAGCTTTCTTT
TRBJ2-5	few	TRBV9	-	CASSQGAGETQYF	TGTGCCAGCTCACAGGGAGCCGGGGAGACCCAGTACTTC
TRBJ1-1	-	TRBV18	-	CASSPGQNEEAFF	TGTGCCAGCTCACCTGGACAGAATGAGGAAGCTTTCTTT
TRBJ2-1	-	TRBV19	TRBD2	CASRGGLAGYNEQFF	TGTGCCAGTAGAGGGGGACTAGCGGGATACAATGAGCAGTTCTTC
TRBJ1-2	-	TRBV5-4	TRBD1	CASSLGGQGKNYGYTF	TGTGCCAGCAGCTTGGGAGGACAGGGGAAAAACTATGGCTACACCTTC
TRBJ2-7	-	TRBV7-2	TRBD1	CASSSRDRANEQYF	TGTGCCAGCAGCTCCCGGGACAGGGCCAACGAGCAGTACTTC
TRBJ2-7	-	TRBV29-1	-	CSAPRISAEPNDSYEQYF	TGCAGCGCCCCTAGGATATCGGCCGAACCGAACGACTCCTACGAGCAGTACTTC
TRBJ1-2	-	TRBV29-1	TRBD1	CSVATFDRASNYGYTF	TGCAGCGTTGCAACCTTTGACAGGGCCTCTAACTATGGCTACACCTTC
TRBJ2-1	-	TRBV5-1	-	CASSLATSRDNEQFF	TGCGCCAGCAGCTTGGCGACTAGTCGGGACAATGAGCAGTTCTTC